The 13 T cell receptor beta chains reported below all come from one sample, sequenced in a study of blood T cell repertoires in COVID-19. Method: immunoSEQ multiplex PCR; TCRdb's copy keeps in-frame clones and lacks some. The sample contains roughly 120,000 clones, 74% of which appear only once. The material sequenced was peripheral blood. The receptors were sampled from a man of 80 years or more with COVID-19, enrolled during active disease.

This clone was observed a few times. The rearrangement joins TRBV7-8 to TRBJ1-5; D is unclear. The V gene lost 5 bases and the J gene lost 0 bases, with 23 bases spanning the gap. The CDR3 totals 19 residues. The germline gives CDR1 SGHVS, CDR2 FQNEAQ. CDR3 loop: CASSPSRFAGTYSNQPQHF. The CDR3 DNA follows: TGTGCCAGCAGCCCCAGCCGGTTCGCAGGAACTTATAGCAATCAGCCCCAGCATTTT.

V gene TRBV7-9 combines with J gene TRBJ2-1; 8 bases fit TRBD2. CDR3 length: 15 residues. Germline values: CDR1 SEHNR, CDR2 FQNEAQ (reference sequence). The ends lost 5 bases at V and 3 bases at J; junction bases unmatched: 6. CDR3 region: CASSLTSGFYNEQFF. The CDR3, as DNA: TGTGCCAGCAGCCTCACTAGCGGTTTCTACAATGAGCAGTTCTTC.

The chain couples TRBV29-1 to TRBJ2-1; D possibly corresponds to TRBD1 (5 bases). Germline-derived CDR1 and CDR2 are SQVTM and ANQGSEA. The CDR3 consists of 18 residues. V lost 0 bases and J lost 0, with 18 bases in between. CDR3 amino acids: CSVEDWGQNLISYNEQFF. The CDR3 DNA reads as TGCAGCGTTGAAGATTGGGGCCAGAACTTGATCTCCTACAATGAGCAGTTCTTC.

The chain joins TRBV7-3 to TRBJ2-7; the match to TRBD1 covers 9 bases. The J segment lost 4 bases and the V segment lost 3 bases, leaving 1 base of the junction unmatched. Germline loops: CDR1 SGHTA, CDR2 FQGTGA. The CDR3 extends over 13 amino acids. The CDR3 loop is CASSLDRGYEQYF. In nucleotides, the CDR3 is TGTGCCAGCAGCTTGGACAGGGGTTACGAGCAGTACTTC.

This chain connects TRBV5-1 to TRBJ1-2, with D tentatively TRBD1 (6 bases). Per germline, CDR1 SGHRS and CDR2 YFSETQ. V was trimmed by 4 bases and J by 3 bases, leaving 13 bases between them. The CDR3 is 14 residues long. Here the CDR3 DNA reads TGCGCCAGCAGCCTACAGGGTCAGGACTATGGCTACACCTTC. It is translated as CASSLQGQDYGYTF.

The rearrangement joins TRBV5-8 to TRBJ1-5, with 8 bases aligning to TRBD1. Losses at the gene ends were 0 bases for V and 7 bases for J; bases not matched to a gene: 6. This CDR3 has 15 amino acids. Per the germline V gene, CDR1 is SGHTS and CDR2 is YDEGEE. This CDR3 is CASSLEGQGRQPQHF. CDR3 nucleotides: TGTGCCAGCAGCTTGGAAGGACAGGGCCGGCAGCCCCAGCATTTT.

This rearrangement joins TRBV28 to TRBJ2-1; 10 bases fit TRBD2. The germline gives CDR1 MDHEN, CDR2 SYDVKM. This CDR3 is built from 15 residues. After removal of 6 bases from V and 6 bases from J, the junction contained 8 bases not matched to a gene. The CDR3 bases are TGTGCCAGCAGCGATCTTCTAGCGGGAGTCAATGAGCAGTTCTTC. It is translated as CASSDLLAGVNEQFF.

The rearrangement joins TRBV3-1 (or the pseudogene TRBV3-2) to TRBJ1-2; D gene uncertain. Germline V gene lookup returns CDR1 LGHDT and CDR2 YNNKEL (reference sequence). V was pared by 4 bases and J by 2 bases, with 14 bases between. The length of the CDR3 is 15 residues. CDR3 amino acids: CASSPLQISNYGYTF. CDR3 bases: TGTGCCAGCAGCCCGTTACAGATTTCGAACTATGGCTACACCTTC.

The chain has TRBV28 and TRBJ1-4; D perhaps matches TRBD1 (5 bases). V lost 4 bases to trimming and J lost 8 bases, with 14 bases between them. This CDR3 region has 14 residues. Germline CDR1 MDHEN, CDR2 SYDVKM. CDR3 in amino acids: CASSSDSGDEKLFF. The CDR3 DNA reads TGTGCCAGCAGTTCGGACTCGGGGGACGAAAAACTGTTTTTT. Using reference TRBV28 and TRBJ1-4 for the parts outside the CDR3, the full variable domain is DVKVTQSSRYLVKRTGEKVFLECVQDMDHENMFWYRQDPGLGLRLIYFSYDVKMKEKGDIPEGYSVSREKKERFSLILESASTNQTSMYLCASSSDSGDEKLFFGSGTQLSVL.

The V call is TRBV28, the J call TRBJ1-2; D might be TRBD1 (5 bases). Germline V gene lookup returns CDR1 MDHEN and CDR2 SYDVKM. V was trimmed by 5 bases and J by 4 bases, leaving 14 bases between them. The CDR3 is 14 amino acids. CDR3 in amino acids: CASSPGGQGYGYTF. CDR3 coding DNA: TGTGCCAGCAGTCCCGGAGGGCAGGGCTATGGCTACACCTTC.

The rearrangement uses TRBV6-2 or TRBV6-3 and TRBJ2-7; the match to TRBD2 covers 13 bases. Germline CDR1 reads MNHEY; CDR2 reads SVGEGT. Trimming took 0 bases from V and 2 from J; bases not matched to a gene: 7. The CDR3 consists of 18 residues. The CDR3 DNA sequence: TGTGCCAGCAGTTACTCGGCACTAGCGGGAGGGTCCACCTACGAGCAGTACTTC. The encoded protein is CASSYSALAGGSTYEQYF.

CDR3 DNA: TGTGCCAGCAGTTACGACAGGGATAGGCAGCCCCAGCATTTT. Translated: CASSYDRDRQPQHF. The chain has TRBV6-6 and TRBJ1-5, with 7 bases identical to TRBD1. Per germline, CDR1 MNHNY and CDR2 SVGAGI (reference sequence). The length of the CDR3 is 14 residues. Germline trimming cut 2 bases from V and 7 bases from J; bases unmatched to any gene: 5.

The CDR3: CASSERTGSYGYTF. The CDR3 DNA is TGTGCCAGCAGTGAACGGACAGGGAGCTATGGCTACACCTTC. The V gene is TRBV2, the J gene TRBJ1-2, with 8 bases aligning to TRBD1. From germline, CDR1 is SNHLY and CDR2 FYNNEI. The CDR3 spans 14 residues. V shed 2 bases and J 4 bases; nucleotides not matched to a gene: 3.